The rows below give T cell receptor beta chains drawn from one sample of a study of blood T cell repertoires in COVID-19. Measured with immunoSEQ multiplex PCR; TCRdb has only the in-frame clones, and not every one. This table has fewer than 300,000 clones, approximately 86% appearing once. Sequencing was performed on peripheral blood. The receptors here all came from a man aged 40-50 years who had recovered from COVID-19. The CDR3 runs from the conserved cysteine through the conserved F or W. The D gene is left open where the match is weak. Clone size appears in some rows only: once, few, many, or a class for an expanded clone.

v_call	cdr3_length	clone_size	d_call	j_call	cdr3_nt	cdr3_aa
TRBV27	12	.	.	TRBJ1-2	TGTGCCAGCAGCTCAGGGGTTGAAGGCTACACCTTC	CASSSGVEGYTF
TRBV5-6	15	.	.	TRBJ1-6	TGTGCCAGCAGGGACGTGACAGTCCATAATTCACCCCTCCACTTT	CASRDVTVHNSPLHF
TRBV27	15	.	.	TRBJ2-3	TGTGCCAGCAGTTCCCTACTGGGCTACACAGATACGCAGTATTTT	CASSSLLGYTDTQYF
TRBV11-2	15	.	.	TRBJ1-2	TGTGCCAGCAGCTTAGGATCCGGGGGAACCTATGGCTACACCTTC	CASSLGSGGTYGYTF
TRBV19	15	.	.	TRBJ2-2	TGTGCCAGTAGTCAGGCCGGACTCAACACCGGGGAGCTGTTTTTT	CASSQAGLNTGELFF
TRBV5-8	16	.	.	TRBJ1-1	TGTGCCAGCAGCCGGGGGGGCCCCCGGAGGGACACTGAAGCTTTCTTT	CASSRGGPRRDTEAFF
TRBV10-2	14	.	.	TRBJ2-7	TGCGCCAGCAGTGAGGGACAGAGCTCCTACGAGCAGTACTTC	CASSEGQSSYEQYF
TRBV1	12	.	.	TRBJ2-7	TGCACCAGCAGAAAACGGAGCTACGAGCAGTACTTC	CTSRKRSYEQYF
TRBV5-1	13	.	TRBD1	TRBJ2-3	TGCGCCAGCAGCGGGACAGGGACAGATACGCAGTATTTT	CASSGTGTDTQYF
TRBV9	17	.	.	TRBJ2-1	TGTGCCAGCAGCGTCCTACCTGGGGGCCAGCCCTACAATGAGCAGTTCTTC	CASSVLPGGQPYNEQFF
TRBV12-5	16	.	TRBD2	TRBJ2-3	TGTGCTAGTGGTTTGGGACTAGCAGCTAGCACAGATACGCAGTATTTT	CASGLGLAASTDTQYF
TRBV4-1	17	.	TRBD1	TRBJ1-2	TGCGCCAGCAGCCAAGACGAGGGACAGGCCAGGCGGGGGCGGGTGACCTTC	CASSQDEGQARRGRVTF
TRBV11-2	15	.	TRBD1	TRBJ2-7	TGTGCCAGCAGCTTACAGGGGGCGGGTACCTACGAGCAGTACTTC	CASSLQGAGTYEQYF
TRBV2	15	.	.	TRBJ1-1	TGTGCCAGCAGTGAAGCGGGCATCCCGAACACTGAAGCTTTCTTT	CASSEAGIPNTEAFF
TRBV5-8	11	once	TRBD2	TRBJ2-1	TGTGCCAGCAGGGGAGGGCTTGAGCAGTTCTTC	CASRGGLEQFF
TRBV15	13	.	.	TRBJ2-1	TGTGCCACCAGCAGAGATGGGGGCGATGAGCAGTTCTTC	CATSRDGGDEQFF
TRBV7-2	18	.	TRBD1	TRBJ1-2	TGTGCCAGCAGCTTAGTAGGGGGACAGGGGGCCGGAGGGTATGGCTACACCTTC	CASSLVGGQGAGGYGYTF
TRBV5-5	16	many	.	TRBJ2-2	TGTGCCAGCAGCTTGGAGCTGCAGCTGGAGGTCGGGGAGCTGTTTTTT	CASSLELQLEVGELFF
TRBV6-2/TRBV6-3	15	.	TRBD2	TRBJ2-3	TGTGCCAGCAGCGGGACTAGCGGGGCCACAGATACGCAGTATTTT	CASSGTSGATDTQYF
TRBV5-3	16	once	TRBD2	TRBJ2-2	TGTGCCAGAGGACTAGCGGGAGGAAAGGACACCGGGGAGCTGTTTTTT	CARGLAGGKDTGELFF
TRBV18	15	.	TRBD1	TRBJ2-7	TGTGCCAGCTCACCAGGCGACAGGGGGCGGTTCGAGCAGTACTTC	CASSPGDRGRFEQYF
TRBV27	13	.	.	TRBJ1-2	TGTGCCAGCACTACCGGGTCACAGGGCGGCTACACCTTC	CASTTGSQGGYTF
TRBV9	15	few	.	TRBJ2-5	TGTGCCAGCAGCTTGGGGGGGGCGTACCAAGAGACCCAGTACTTC	CASSLGGAYQETQYF
TRBV27	15	.	.	TRBJ2-6	TGTGCCAGCAGTTTAAGGGGGAGTGGGGCCAACGTCCTGACTTTC	CASSLRGSGANVLTF
TRBV9	15	.	.	TRBJ2-3	TGTGCCAGCAGCGTAGAGGGGGGGCTAGCGGATACGCAGTATTTT	CASSVEGGLADTQYF
TRBV28	15	once	.	TRBJ1-2	TGTGCCAGCACGTTGGGGGGGGTGGACTACTATGGCTACACCTTC	CASTLGGVDYYGYTF
TRBV20-1	12	.	.	TRBJ2-6	TGCAGTGCTAGTGAATCACACAACGTCCTGACTTTC	CSASESHNVLTF
TRBV7-9	12	.	.	TRBJ2-1	TGTGCCAGCAGCTTAGCATCTCGACATGCGTTCTTC	CASSLASRHAFF
TRBV20-1	11	.	TRBD1	TRBJ1-2	TGCATCGTCGACAGGGGGAATGGCTACACCTTC	CIVDRGNGYTF
TRBV4-1	14	.	.	TRBJ2-3	TGCGCCAGCAGAAACAGACAGCACACAGATACGCAGTATTTT	CASRNRQHTDTQYF
TRBV19	12	.	.	TRBJ2-3	TGTGCCAGTAGCCCGTCCACAGATACGCAGTATTTT	CASSPSTDTQYF
TRBV7-9	16	.	TRBD2	TRBJ2-3	TGTGCCAGCGATTCCACGGGAGGGTTCAGCACAGATACGCAGTATTTT	CASDSTGGFSTDTQYF
TRBV19	14	.	.	TRBJ2-1	TGTGCCAGTAGGCTCAAGAGCTCCTACAATGAGCAGTTCTTC	CASRLKSSYNEQFF
TRBV6-2/TRBV6-3	17	few	TRBD2	TRBJ2-2	TGTGCCAGCAGTTACCCGTTACTAGCGGCGAACACCGGGGAGCTGTTTTTT	CASSYPLLAANTGELFF
TRBV6-5	14	few	TRBD2	TRBJ2-7	TGTGCCAGCAACGCAGCGGGAGGCCCGTACGAGCAGTACTTC	CASNAAGGPYEQYF
TRBV5-1	14	.	.	TRBJ2-3	TGCGCCAGCAGCAGGAGGACTAGCACAGATACGCAGTATTTT	CASSRRTSTDTQYF
TRBV5-4	13	.	TRBD2	TRBJ2-1	TGTGCCAGCAGCTTCGGGGGGGTCGATGAGCAGTTCTTC	CASSFGGVDEQFF